The source of this T cell receptor beta chain is a study of blood T cell repertoires in COVID-19. Study background: COVID-19 samples collected from the United States, Italy and Spain covered acute and convalescent phases. Sources were T cells, B-cell-depleted T cells, or PBMCs; the material itself was cDNA or gDNA.

Assignment of participants to cohorts was predicated upon participant-reported clinical history. In the original analysis: By means of reference gene primer amplification, nucleated cell counts were estimated. TCRdb's copy holds only in-frame clones and misses some; the assay was immunoSEQ multiplex PCR. D and trimming come from the DNA, and the V and J calls and clone size come from that table. The repertoire holds roughly 230,000 clones, 80% to 90% seen once, with more than 7% in the top ten. Germline CDR1 is MDHEN and CDR2 is SYDVKM. The junction had 11 bases not matched to a gene; V was cut back by 3 bases and J by 12 bases. The CDR3 consists of 16 residues.

What was sequenced was PBMCs or T cells enriched from blood (not recorded which). The gene calls are TRBV28 and TRBJ1-4, with 12 nucleotides matching TRBD1. This receptor was identified in a man younger than 40 in a cohort exposed to, infected with or recovered from COVID-19 (not recorded which). The CDR3 loop reads CASSFPGTGGFRQLFF. The CDR3 nucleotides are TGTGCCAGCAGTTTCCCCGGGACAGGGGGCTTTCGGCAACTGTTTTTT.